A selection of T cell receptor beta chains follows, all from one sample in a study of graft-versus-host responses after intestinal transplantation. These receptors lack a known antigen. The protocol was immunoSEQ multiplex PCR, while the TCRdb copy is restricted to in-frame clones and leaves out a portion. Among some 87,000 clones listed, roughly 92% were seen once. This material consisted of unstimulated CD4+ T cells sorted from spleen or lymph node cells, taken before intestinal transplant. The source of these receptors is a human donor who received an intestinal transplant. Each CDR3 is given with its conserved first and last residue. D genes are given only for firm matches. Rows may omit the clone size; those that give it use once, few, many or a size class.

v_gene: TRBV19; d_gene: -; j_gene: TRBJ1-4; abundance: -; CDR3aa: CASSPTSTNEKLFF; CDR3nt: TGTGCCAGTAGTCCGACTTCAACTAATGAAAAACTGTTTTTT
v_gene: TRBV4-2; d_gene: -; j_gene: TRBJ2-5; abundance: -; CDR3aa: CASSQDRAGIIATQYF; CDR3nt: TGTGCCAGCAGCCAAGATCGGGCGGGAATCATTGCGACCCAGTACTTC
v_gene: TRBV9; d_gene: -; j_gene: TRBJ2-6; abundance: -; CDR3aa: CASSVPRPSGANVLTF; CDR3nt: TGTGCCAGCAGCGTACCCAGGCCCTCTGGGGCCAACGTCCTGACTTTC
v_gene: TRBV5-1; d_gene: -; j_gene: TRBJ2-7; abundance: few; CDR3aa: CASSPDPYPDEQYF; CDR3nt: TGCGCCAGCAGCCCGGATCCGTATCCGGACGAGCAGTACTTC
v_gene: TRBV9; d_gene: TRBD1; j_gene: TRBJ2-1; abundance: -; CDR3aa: CASSVAPDREKYNEQFF; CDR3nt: TGTGCCAGCAGCGTAGCTCCCGACAGGGAAAAATACAATGAGCAGTTCTTC
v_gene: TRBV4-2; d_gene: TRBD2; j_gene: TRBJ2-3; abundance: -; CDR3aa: CASSLRTSGREETQYF; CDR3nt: TGTGCCAGCAGCCTGCGGACTAGCGGGAGGGAGGAGACGCAGTATTTT
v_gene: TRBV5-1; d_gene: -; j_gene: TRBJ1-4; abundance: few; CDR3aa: CASSLLGEKLFF; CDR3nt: TGCGCCAGCAGCTTGCTGGGGGAAAAACTGTTTTTT
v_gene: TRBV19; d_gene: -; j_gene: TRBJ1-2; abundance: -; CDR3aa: CASSYRVGYTF; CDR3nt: TGTGCCAGTAGTTACAGGGTTGGCTACACCTTC
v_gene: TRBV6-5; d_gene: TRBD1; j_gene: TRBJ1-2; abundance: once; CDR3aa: CASSRDRERYGYTF; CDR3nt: TGTGCCAGCAGTCGGGACAGGGAAAGATATGGCTACACCTTC
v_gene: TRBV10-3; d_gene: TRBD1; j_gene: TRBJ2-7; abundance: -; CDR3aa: CAIREGQGIEQYF; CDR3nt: TGTGCCATCAGAGAGGGACAGGGTATCGAGCAGTACTTC
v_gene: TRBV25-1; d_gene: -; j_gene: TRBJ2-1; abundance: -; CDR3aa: CASSEFRGSSYNEQFF; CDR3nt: TGTGCCAGCAGTGAATTTCGAGGGAGCTCCTACAATGAGCAGTTCTTC
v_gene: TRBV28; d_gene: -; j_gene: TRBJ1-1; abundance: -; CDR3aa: CASLPDSLNTEAFF; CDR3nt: TGTGCCAGCCTCCCGGACAGCCTGAACACTGAAGCTTTCTTT
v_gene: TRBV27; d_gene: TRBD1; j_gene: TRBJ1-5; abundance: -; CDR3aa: CASSPYRGSNQPQHF; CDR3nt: TGTGCCAGCAGTCCCTACAGGGGTAGCAATCAGCCCCAGCATTTT
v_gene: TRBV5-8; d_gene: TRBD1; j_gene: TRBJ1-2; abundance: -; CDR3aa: CASSLASRQGYGYTF; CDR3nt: TGTGCCAGCAGCTTGGCCTCGAGACAGGGGTATGGCTACACCTTC
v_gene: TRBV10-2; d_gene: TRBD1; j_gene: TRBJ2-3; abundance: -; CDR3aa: CASSQGADTQYF; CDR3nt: TGCGCCAGCAGTCAGGGGGCAGATACGCAGTATTTT
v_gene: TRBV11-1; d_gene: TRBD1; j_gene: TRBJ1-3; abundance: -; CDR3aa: CASSPWDSSGNTIYF; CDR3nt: TGTGCCAGCAGCCCATGGGACAGCTCTGGAAACACCATATATTTT
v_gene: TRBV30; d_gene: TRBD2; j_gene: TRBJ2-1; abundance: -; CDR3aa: CAWSALAGEGGQFF; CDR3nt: TGTGCCTGGAGTGCACTAGCGGGAGAGGGTGGGCAGTTCTTC
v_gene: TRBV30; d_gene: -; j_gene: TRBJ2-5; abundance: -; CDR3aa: CAWSDRWGTQYF; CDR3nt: TGTGCCTGGAGTGACCGATGGGGGACCCAGTACTTC
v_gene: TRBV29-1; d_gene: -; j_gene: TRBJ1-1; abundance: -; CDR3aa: CSVQSGATEAFF; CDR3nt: TGCAGCGTTCAATCTGGGGCCACTGAAGCTTTCTTT
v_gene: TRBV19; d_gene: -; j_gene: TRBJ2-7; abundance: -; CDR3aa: CASSLWTGSSYEQYF; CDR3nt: TGTGCCAGTAGTCTCTGGACGGGGAGCTCCTACGAGCAGTACTTC
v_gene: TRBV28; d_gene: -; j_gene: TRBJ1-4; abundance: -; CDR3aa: CASLPGQSANNEKLFF; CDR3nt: TGTGCCAGCCTGCCTGGTCAGTCCGCAAACAATGAAAAACTGTTTTTT
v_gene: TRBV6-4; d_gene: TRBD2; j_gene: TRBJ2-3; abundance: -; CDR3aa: CASSRGLAGVKDTQYF; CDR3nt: TGTGCCAGCAGCCGCGGACTAGCGGGAGTTAAAGATACGCAGTATTTT
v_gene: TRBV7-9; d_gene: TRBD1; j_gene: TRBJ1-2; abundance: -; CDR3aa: CASSVGQGAYGYTF; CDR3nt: TGTGCCAGCAGCGTAGGACAGGGAGCCTATGGCTACACCTTC
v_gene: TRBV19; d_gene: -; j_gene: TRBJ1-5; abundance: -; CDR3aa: CASSAGLSNQPQHF; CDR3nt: TGTGCCAGTAGCGCGGGGTTAAGCAATCAGCCCCAGCATTTT
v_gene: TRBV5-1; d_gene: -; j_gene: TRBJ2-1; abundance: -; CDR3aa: CASSLLTGGEQFF; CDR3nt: TGCGCCAGCAGCTTGCTGACAGGCGGTGAGCAGTTCTTC
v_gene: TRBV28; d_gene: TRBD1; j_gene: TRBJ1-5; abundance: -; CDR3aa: CASSLSGQGGQPQHF; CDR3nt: TGTGCCAGCAGTTTATCCGGACAGGGCGGTCAGCCCCAGCATTTT
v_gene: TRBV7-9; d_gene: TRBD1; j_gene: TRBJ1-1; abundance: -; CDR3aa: CASSMLTGEGEAFF; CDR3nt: TGTGCCAGCAGCATGTTGACAGGGGAGGGGGAAGCTTTCTTT
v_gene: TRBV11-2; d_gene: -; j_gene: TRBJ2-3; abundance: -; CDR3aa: CASSSSGINTDTQYF; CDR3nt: TGTGCCAGCAGCTCGAGCGGTATAAACACAGATACGCAGTATTTT
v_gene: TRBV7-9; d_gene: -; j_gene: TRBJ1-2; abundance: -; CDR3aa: CASSPHTGYLSYGYTF; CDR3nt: TGTGCCAGCAGCCCACACACAGGGTATCTCTCCTATGGCTACACCTTC
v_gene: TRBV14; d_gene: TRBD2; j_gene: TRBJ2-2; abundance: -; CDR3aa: CASSQERTSGRGGELFF; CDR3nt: TGTGCCAGCAGCCAGGAAAGGACTAGCGGGAGAGGCGGGGAGCTGTTTTTT
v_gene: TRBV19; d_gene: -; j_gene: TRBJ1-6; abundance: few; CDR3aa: CASSHHNSPLHF; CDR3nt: TGTGCCAGTAGTCACCATAATTCACCCCTCCACTTT
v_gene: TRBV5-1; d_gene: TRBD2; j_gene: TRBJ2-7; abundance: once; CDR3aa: CASSLGLAGGTLSYEQYF; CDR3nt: TGCGCCAGCAGCCTGGGACTAGCGGGAGGCACCCTCTCCTACGAGCAGTACTTC
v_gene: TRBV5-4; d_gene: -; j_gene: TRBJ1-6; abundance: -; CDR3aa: CASSLRETVNSPLHF; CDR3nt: TGTGCCAGCAGCTTGAGAGAGACAGTAAATTCACCCCTCCACTTT
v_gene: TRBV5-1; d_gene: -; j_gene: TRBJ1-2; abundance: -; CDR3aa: CASSLAGDQGYGYTF; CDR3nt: TGCGCCAGCAGCTTGGCCGGGGACCAAGGCTATGGCTACACCTTC
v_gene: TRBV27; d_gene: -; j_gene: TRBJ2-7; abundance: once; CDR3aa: CASSSLAANSYEQYF; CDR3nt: TGTGCCAGCAGTTCACTAGCCGCTAACTCCTACGAGCAGTACTTC
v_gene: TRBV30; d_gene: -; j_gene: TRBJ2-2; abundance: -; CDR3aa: CAWRRGQGRAGELFF; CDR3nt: TGTGCCTGGAGAAGGGGTCAGGGAAGAGCCGGGGAGCTGTTTTTT
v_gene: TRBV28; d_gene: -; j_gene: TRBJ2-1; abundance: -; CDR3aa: CASRGRGRSLEQFF; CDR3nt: TGTGCCAGCAGAGGAAGGGGACGGAGCCTCGAGCAGTTCTTC
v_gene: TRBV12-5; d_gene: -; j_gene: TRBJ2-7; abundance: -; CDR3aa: CASGDKGESYEQYF; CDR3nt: TGTGCTAGTGGAGACAAGGGGGAATCCTACGAGCAGTACTTC